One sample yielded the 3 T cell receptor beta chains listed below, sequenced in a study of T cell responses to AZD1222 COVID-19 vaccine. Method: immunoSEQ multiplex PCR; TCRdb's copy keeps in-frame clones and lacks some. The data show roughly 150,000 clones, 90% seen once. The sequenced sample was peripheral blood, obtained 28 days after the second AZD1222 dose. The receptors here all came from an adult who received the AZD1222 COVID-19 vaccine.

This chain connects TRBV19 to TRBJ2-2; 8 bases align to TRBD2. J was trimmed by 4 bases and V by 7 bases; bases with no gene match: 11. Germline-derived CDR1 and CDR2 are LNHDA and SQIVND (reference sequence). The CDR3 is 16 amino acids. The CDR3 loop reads CASISNALAVTGELFF. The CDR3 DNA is TGTGCCAGTATTTCCAATGCACTAGCGGTCACCGGGGAGCTGTTTTTT.

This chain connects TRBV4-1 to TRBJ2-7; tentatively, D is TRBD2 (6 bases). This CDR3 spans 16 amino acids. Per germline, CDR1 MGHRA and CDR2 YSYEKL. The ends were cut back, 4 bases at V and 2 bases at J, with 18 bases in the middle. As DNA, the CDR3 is TGCGCCAGCAGCCCAAATCCCGGGAGTAGTCCCTACGAGCAGTACTTC. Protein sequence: CASSPNPGSSPYEQYF.

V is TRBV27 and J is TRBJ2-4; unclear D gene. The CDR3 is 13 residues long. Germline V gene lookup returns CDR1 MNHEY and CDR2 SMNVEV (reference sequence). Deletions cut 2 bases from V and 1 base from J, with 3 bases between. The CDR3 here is CASSLAAKNIQYF. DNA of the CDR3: TGTGCCAGCAGTTTAGCGGCCAAAAACATTCAGTACTTC.